The TCR beta chain under discussion was sequenced for a study of shared clonotypes between healthy human individuals. Researchers divided each subset's genomic DNA evenly across several immunoSEQ plates. Measured with immunoSEQ multiplex PCR; TCRdb has only the in-frame clones, and not every one. The sample comprises hundreds of thousands of clones, about 96% of which are singletons, and less than 0.25% rests with the top ten. CD45RO-negative, CCR7-positively selected cells formed the naive CD8 fraction, excluding terminally differentiated effector memory CD45RA+ cells. The origin of this receptor is a man younger than 45 in good health. Input material: naive CD8+ T cells sorted from blood.

The CDR3 coding sequence is TGTGCCAGCAGCCCTTCGGGAGGGAGATCCTACAATGAGCAGTTCTTC. Translation: CASSPSGGRSYNEQFF. The chain combines TRBV7-6 with TRBJ2-1, with 8 bases matching TRBD2. The CDR3 has 16 residues. From germline, CDR1 is SGHVS and CDR2 FNYEAQ. Trimming removed 5 bases from V and 1 base from J; junction bases left unmatched: 7.